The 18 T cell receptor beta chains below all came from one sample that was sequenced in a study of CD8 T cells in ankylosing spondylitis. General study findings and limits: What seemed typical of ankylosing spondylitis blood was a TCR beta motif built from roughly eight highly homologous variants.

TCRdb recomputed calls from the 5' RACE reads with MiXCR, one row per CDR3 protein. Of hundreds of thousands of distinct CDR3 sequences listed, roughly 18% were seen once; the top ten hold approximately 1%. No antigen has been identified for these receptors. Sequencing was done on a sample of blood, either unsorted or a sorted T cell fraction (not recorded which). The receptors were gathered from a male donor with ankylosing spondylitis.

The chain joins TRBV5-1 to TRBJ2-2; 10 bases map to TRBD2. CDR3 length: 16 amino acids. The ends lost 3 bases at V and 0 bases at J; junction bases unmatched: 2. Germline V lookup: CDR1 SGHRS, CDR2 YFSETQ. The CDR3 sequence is CASSSGLASNTGELFF. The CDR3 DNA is TGCGCCAGCAGCTCGGGACTAGCGTCGAACACCGGGGAGCTGTTTTTT.

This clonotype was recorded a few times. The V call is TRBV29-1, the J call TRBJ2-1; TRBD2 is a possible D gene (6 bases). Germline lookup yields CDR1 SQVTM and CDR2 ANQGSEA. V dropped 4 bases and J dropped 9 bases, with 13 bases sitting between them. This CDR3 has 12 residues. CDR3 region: CSVGGLGLEQFF. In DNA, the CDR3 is TGCAGCGTTGGGGGTTTGGGACTTGAGCAGTTCTTC.

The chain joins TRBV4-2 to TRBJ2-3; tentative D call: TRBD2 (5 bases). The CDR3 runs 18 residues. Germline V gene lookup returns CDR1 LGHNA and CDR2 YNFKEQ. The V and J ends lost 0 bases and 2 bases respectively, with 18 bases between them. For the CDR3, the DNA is TGTGCCAGCAGCCAAGAGGCTAGCAGATCCCCAAACACAGATACGCAGTATTTT. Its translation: CASSQEASRSPNTDTQYF.

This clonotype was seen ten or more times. As DNA, the CDR3 is TGTGCCAGCAGTTTTGCCCGACAGACCCGTGAAGCTTTCTTT. Protein: CASSFARQTREAFF. The V and J genes are TRBV12-3 or TRBV12-4 and TRBJ1-1; weak D call: TRBD1 (5 bases). The CDR3 extends over 14 amino acids. V dropped 3 bases and J dropped 7 bases, with 15 bases sitting between them.

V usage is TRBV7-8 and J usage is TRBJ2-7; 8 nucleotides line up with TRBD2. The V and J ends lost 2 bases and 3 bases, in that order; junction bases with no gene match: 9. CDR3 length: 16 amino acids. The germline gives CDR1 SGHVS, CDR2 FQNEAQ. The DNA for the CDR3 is TGTGCCAGCAGCTTAAGGATCGGGACTAGTCACTACGAGCAGTACTTC. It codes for CASSLRIGTSHYEQYF.

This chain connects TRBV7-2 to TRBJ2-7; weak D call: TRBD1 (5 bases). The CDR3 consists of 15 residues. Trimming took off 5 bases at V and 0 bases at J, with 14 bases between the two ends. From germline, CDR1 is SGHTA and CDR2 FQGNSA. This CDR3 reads CASSPRGGHSYEQYF. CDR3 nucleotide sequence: TGTGCCAGCAGCCCCCGCGGCGGACACTCCTACGAGCAGTACTTC.

This CDR3 reads CASSPTLAGGAGELFF. The DNA for the CDR3 is TGTGCCAGCAGCCCTACACTAGCGGGGGGCGCCGGGGAGCTGTTTTTT. The gene calls are TRBV11-2 and TRBJ2-2, with 12 bases aligning to TRBD2. Germline-derived CDR1 and CDR2 are SGHAT and FQNNGV. Germline trimming cut 5 bases from V and 6 bases from J; bases unmatched to any gene: 7. The CDR3 runs 16 residues.

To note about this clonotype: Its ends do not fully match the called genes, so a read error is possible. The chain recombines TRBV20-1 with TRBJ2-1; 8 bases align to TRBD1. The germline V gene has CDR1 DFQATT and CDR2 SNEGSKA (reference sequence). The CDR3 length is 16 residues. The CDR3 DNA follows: TGCTGTGCTAGATGGGCAGGGGGCAACTCCTACAATGAGCAGTTCTTC. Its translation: CCARWAGGNSYNEQFF.

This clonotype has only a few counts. CDR3 residues: CASNSGTATAKNIQYF. The CDR3 nucleotides are TGTGCCAGCAACTCGGGGACAGCGACAGCCAAAAACATTCAGTACTTC. J is TRBJ2-4 and V is TRBV12-3 or TRBV12-4; 7 nucleotides match TRBD1. This CDR3 has 16 amino acids. V lost 7 bases, J lost 0 bases, and 9 bases stayed unmatched.

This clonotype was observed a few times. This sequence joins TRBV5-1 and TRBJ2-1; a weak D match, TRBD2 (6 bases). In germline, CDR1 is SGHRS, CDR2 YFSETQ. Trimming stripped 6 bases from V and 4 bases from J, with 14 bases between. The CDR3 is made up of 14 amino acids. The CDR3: CASTSGGRYNEQFF. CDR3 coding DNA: TGCGCCAGCACCTCTGGTGGGAGGTACAATGAGCAGTTCTTC.

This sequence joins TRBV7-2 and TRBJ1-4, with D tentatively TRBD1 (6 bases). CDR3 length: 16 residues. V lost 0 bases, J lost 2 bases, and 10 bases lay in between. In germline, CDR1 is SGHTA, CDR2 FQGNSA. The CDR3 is CASSLAGGVTNEKLFF. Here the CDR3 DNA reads TGTGCCAGCAGCTTAGCGGGGGGCGTTACTAATGAAAAACTGTTTTTT.

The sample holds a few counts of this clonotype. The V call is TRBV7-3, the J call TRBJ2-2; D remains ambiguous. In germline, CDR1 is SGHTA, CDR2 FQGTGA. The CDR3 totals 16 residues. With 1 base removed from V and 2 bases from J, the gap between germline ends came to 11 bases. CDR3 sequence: CASSLNLAANTGELFF. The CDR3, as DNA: TGTGCCAGCAGCTTAAACTTGGCGGCAAACACCGGGGAGCTGTTTTTT.

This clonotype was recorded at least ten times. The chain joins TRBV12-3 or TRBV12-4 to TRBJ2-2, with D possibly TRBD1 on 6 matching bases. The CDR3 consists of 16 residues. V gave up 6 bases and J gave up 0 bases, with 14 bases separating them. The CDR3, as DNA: TGTGCCAGCAGACCCAGGGGTCGATCGAACACCGGGGAGCTGTTTTTT. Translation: CASRPRGRSNTGELFF.

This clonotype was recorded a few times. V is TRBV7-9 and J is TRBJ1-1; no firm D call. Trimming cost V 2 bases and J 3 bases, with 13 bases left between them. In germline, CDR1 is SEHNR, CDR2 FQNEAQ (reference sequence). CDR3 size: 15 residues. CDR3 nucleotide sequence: TGTGCCAGCAGCTTAATCGGCAGTACTTACACTGAAGCTTTCTTT. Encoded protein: CASSLIGSTYTEAFF.

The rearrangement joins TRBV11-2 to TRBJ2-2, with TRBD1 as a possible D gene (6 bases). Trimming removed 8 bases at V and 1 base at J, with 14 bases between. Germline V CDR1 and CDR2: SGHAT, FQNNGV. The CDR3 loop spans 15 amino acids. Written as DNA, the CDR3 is TGTGCCAGCCGACCAGGGGATCTGAACACCGGGGAGCTGTTTTTT. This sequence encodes CASRPGDLNTGELFF.

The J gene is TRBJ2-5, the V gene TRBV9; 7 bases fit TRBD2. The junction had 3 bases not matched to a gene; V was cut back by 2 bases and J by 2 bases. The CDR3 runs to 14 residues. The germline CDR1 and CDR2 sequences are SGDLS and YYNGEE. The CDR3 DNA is TGTGCCAGCAGCGTTGGGACTAAACAAGAGACCCAGTACTTC. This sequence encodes CASSVGTKQETQYF.

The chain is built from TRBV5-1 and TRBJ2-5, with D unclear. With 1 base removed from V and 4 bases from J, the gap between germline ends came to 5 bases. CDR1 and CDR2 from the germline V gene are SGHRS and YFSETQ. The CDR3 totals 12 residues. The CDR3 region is CASSLQRETQYF. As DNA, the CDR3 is TGCGCCAGCAGCTTGCAAAGAGAGACCCAGTACTTC.

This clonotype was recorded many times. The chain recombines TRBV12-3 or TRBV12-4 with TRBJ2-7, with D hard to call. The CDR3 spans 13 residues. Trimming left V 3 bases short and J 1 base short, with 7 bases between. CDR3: CASSFGRSYEQYF. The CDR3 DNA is TGTGCCAGCAGTTTTGGGCGGTCCTACGAGCAGTACTTC.